A selection of T cell receptor beta chains follows, all from one sample in a study of cytomegalovirus exposure and HLA in healthy donors. Profiling relied on immunoSEQ multiplex PCR, and the TCRdb table lists in-frame clones only, not all of them. This table holds 90,000 to 100,000 clones, approximately 77% found once. Sequenced input: PBMCs. The receptors derive from a female donor in good health and CMV-seronegative. Both conserved end residues are trimmed from each CDR3. The order of the fields is clone size, V gene, J gene, CDR3 protein. Clone size is shown for a subset of rows, as once, few, many or a class of expanded clone.

>once|TRBV7-9|TRBJ1-2
ASSLAREENYGYT
>NA|TRBV6-1|TRBJ1-2
ASRTTGKFYGYT
>NA|TRBV27|TRBJ2-3
ASTQTSAHTDTQY
>NA|TRBV19|TRBJ1-3
ASSIRGNTIY
>NA|TRBV10-2|TRBJ1-6
ASSEGQFNSPLH
>NA|TRBV27|TRBJ2-3
ASSWDIGDTQY
>NA|TRBV5-4|TRBJ2-3
ASSSYSGGEGTQY
>NA|TRBV19|TRBJ1-2
ASIQLPGQGGYGYT
>NA|TRBV4-2|TRBJ2-7
ASSQDPDSSYEQY
>NA|TRBV6-1|TRBJ1-4
ASDKGGADEKLF
>NA|TRBV19|TRBJ2-1
ASSLGWWDEQF
>once|TRBV7-9|TRBJ2-5
ASSLGSRGSQETQY
>NA|TRBV10-3|TRBJ2-3
AIRGTSLSTDTQY
>NA|TRBV19|TRBJ1-6
ASNTRQNYNSPLH
>NA|TRBV7-9|TRBJ1-1
SSSSTDTEAF
>NA|TRBV7-8|TRBJ2-5
ASSLGTGGWGTQY
>NA|TRBV28|TRBJ2-7
ASRSGTGYEQY
>NA|TRBV6-6|TRBJ2-7
ASSYANYEQY
>NA|TRBV7-9|TRBJ2-7
ALRDNDSYEQY
>NA|TRBV9|TRBJ1-2
ASSAGQQGNYGYT
>NA|TRBV30|TRBJ1-5
AWSVGSNQPQH
>NA|TRBV6-5|TRBJ1-4
ASSKLARKDEKLF
>NA|TRBV4-1|TRBJ2-7
ASSPRGVPYEQY
>once|TRBV5-1|TRBJ2-3
ASSYRTSGRTDTQY
>NA|TRBV7-2|TRBJ2-7
ASSPTLYEQY
>NA|TRBV10-2|TRBJ1-3
ASSESVPAAAGNTIY
>few|TRBV5-4|TRBJ1-2
ASRAARYQGDGYT
>NA|TRBV5-1|TRBJ1-4
ASSMQGFANEKLF
>NA|TRBV6-5|TRBJ2-7
ASSYRGQGPYEQY
>NA|TRBV27|TRBJ2-1
ASSLLFGNEQF
>few|TRBV6-1|TRBJ2-3
ASSGGLATDTQY
>NA|TRBV28|TRBJ2-7
ASSFGGAGAYEQY
>few|TRBV6-1|TRBJ1-1
ASSESLWVGRGNTEAF
>NA|TRBV2|TRBJ2-3
ASRDPPRDRGDTQY
>NA|TRBV2|TRBJ2-7
ASTEAGSWDYEQY
>NA|TRBV13|TRBJ2-1
ASSLGGGDDEQF
>few|TRBV25-1|TRBJ1-1
ASSEFPGEGMNTEAF
>few|TRBV4-3|TRBJ2-5
ASSQTGSDLGETQY
>NA|TRBV7-2|TRBJ2-1
ASSLAAGQVQF
>NA|TRBV7-3|TRBJ2-7
SSSPQGTGLNEQY
>NA|TRBV7-8|TRBJ1-2
ASSFRDSAYGYT
>NA|TRBV5-4|TRBJ2-5
ASSTGTSRTQETQY
>NA|TRBV15|TRBJ2-7
ATSRLRYEQY
>NA|TRBV7-9|TRBJ2-7
ASSFYRGQVSYEQY
>NA|TRBV4-1|TRBJ1-1
ASSQDQGARTEAF
>once|TRBV9|TRBJ1-4
ASSVVDGQGSTNEKLF
>NA|TRBV7-2|TRBJ2-4
ASSLEVSAHIQY
>NA|TRBV6-5|TRBJ1-2
ASSSGQVKSYT
>NA|TRBV27|TRBJ1-2
ASSDRGYYGYT
>NA|TRBV2|TRBJ2-7
ASRERQGRTYEQY
>NA|TRBV28|NA
ASSFTAGGYEQY
>NA|TRBV15|TRBJ1-2
ATSRDRANYGYT
>NA|TRBV29-1|TRBJ1-1
SVETTQGTEAF
>NA|TRBV28|TRBJ2-1
ASPPGLAGVVPYNEQF
>NA|TRBV19|TRBJ1-2
ASSSLTFPYGYT
>NA|TRBV5-6|TRBJ2-7
ASSLVGTGTYEQY